This T cell receptor beta chain derives from a study of blood T cell repertoires in COVID-19. This clone has only a few counts. CDR3 length: 13 amino acids. J was trimmed by 7 bases and V by 10 bases; bases with no gene match: 11. From germline, CDR1 is MNHEY and CDR2 SMNVEV (reference sequence). Measured with immunoSEQ multiplex PCR; TCRdb has only the in-frame clones, and not every one. The sample consists of some 210,000 clones, about nine tenths of them appearing once. The sequencing input was PBMCs or T cells enriched from blood (not recorded which). V and J are TRBV27 and TRBJ1-1; 8 bases agree with TRBD1. The receptor comes from a man between 18 and 35 years old with acute COVID-19. CDR3 in DNA: TGTGCCACCGGCTGGACAGGGTCACTTGAAGCTTTCTTT. It translates to CATGWTGSLEAFF.